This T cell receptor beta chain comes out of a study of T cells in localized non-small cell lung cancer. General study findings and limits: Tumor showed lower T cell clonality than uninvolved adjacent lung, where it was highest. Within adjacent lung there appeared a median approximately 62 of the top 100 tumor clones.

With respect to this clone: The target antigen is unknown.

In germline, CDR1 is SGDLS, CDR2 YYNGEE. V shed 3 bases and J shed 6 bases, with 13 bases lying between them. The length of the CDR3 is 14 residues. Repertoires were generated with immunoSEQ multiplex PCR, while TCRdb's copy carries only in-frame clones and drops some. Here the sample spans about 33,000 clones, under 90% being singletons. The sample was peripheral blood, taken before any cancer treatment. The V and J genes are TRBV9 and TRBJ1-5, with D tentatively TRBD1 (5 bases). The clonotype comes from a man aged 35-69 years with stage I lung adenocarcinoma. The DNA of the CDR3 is TGTGCCAGCAGCGGTGGAGGGGCAAGTCAGCCCCAGCATTTT. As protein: CASSGGGASQPQHF.